These T cell receptor beta chains were read from a single sample in a study of post-analysis software for immune sequencing data. Each CDR3 protein gets one entry after TCRdb re-called the PCR reads with MiXCR. This table has about 770,000 distinct CDR3 sequences, about 43% appearing once. Material for sequencing was blood. All receptors derive from a girl aged 5 to 17 with multiple sclerosis. CDR3s include the opening cysteine and the closing phenylalanine or tryptophan. The order of the fields is clone size, D gene, V gene, J gene, CDR3 DNA, CDR3 protein. The D gene is left open where the match is weak. Not all rows give a size; the values are once, few, many and, for expanded clones, a class.

.	.	TRBV20-1	TRBJ2-1	TGCAGTGCACAAAGGGTGGATGGTAACAATGAGCAGTTCTTC	CSAQRVDGNNEQFF
.	.	TRBV29-1	TRBJ2-1	TGCAGCGCCGGAAGCGGTGAGCAGTTCTTC	CSAGSGEQFF
.	TRBD1	TRBV20-1	TRBJ2-7	TGCAGTGCTAGAGGGGGACAGGCGTTTTCCTACGAGCAGTACTTC	CSARGGQAFSYEQYF
.	TRBD1	TRBV5-1	TRBJ2-5	TGCGCCAGCAGCACCGGCAGGGGGAGTCCAGAGACCCAGTACTTC	CASSTGRGSPETQYF
few	.	TRBV29-1	TRBJ2-3	TGCAGCGTTGATCCCTACGGGGGCCCAGCGCAGTATTTT	CSVDPYGGPAQYF
few	TRBD2	TRBV10-3	TRBJ2-7	TGTGCCATCAGTACCGGGACTAGCGGTGTGGGGGAGCAGTACTTC	CAISTGTSGVGEQYF
.	.	TRBV4-2	TRBJ2-5	TGTGCCAGCAGCCATTGCGACAGTAGCCAAGAGACCCAGTACTTC	CASSHCDSSQETQYF
.	.	TRBV7-9	TRBJ2-1	TGTGCCACCTCGGGGCAGGATTGCAATGAGCAGTTCTTC	CATSGQDCNEQFF
few	.	TRBV7-9	TRBJ2-7	TGTGCCAGCAGCACCTCGAGGGGGGGGACCTACGAGCAGTACTTC	CASSTSRGGTYEQYF
.	.	TRBV7-2	TRBJ2-7	TGTGCCAGCAGCTTAGAAGAGGGGGTACTGGACGAGCAGTACTTC	CASSLEEGVLDEQYF
.	.	TRBV12-3/TRBV12-4	TRBJ1-6	TGTGCCAGCAGTCCGACCGGGATCGGAAGTTCACCCCCCCACTTT	CASSPTGIGSSPPHF
.	.	TRBV7-2	TRBJ2-3	TGTGCCAGCAGCTCTTTAGTGGGAGAGCATTCAGATACGCAGTATTTT	CASSSLVGEHSDTQYF
.	.	TRBV20-1	TRBJ2-1	TGCAGTGCTAGAGATTACCGGGGGACGGACAATGAGCAGTTCTTC	CSARDYRGTDNEQFF
few	.	TRBV7-8	TRBJ2-1	TGTGCCAGCAGCTTACATCCCCCCCCGGACGAGCAGTTCTTC	CASSLHPPPDEQFF
few	TRBD1	TRBV5-6	TRBJ2-7	TGTGCCAGCAGCCAGACAGGGGGTTCCTACGAGCAGTACTTC	CASSQTGGSYEQYF
.	.	TRBV6-2/TRBV6-3	TRBJ1-5	TGTGCCAGCAGTTATTGGGGGGGACAGCCCCAGCATTTT	CASSYWGGQPQHF
.	TRBD2	TRBV7-2	TRBJ2-7	TGTGCCAGCAGCCCCTGTCCGGGAGGGACCTACGAGCAGTACTTC	CASSPCPGGTYEQYF
.	.	TRBV6-5	TRBJ2-5	TGTGCCAGCAGTTCCTATACTAGTTTGGATGAGACCCAGTACTTC	CASSSYTSLDETQYF
.	.	TRBV7-2	TRBJ2-1	TGTGCCAGCAGTGCTCCGGGCTTACCTTACAATGAGCAGTTCTTC	CASSAPGLPYNEQFF
.	TRBD2	TRBV25-1	TRBJ2-2	TGTGCCAGCAGTGAATTTGGGCGGGGGGTTACATTCGCCGGGGAGCTGTTTTTT	CASSEFGRGVTFAGELFF
few	.	TRBV5-1	TRBJ2-7	TGCGCCAGCAGCTTGAGGGACGGTACCTACGAGCAGTACTTC	CASSLRDGTYEQYF
.	TRBD1	TRBV9	TRBJ2-5	TGTGCCAGCAGCGTGACAGGGGCTCGCGAAGAGACCCAGTACTTC	CASSVTGAREETQYF
few	TRBD2	TRBV7-3	TRBJ2-1	TGTGCCAGCAGCGCCCAGGGAGGGAGTGATGGTGAGCAGTTCTTC	CASSAQGGSDGEQFF
.	.	TRBV20-1	TRBJ2-1	TGCAGTGCTATGGAGGGATCGGAGCAGTTCTTC	CSAMEGSEQFF
.	TRBD2	TRBV20-1	TRBJ2-5	TGCAGTGCGCGACTAGCGGCCCAAGAGACCCAGTACTTC	CSARLAAQETQYF
many	TRBD2	TRBV5-1	TRBJ2-7	TGCGCCAGCAGCTTGGGACTAGCGGGGGAGCAGTACTTC	CASSLGLAGEQYF
.	TRBD2	TRBV27	TRBJ2-1	TGTGCCAGCAGTTTCTCTAGCGGAACCTACAATGAGCAGTTCTTC	CASSFSSGTYNEQFF
few	.	TRBV7-8	TRBJ2-1	TGTGCCAGCAGCCATAGCGAGTCCTACAATGAGCAGTTCTTC	CASSHSESYNEQFF
.	.	TRBV18	TRBJ2-1	TGTGCCAGCTCGCTACAGGGGAGGGGGCTCAATGAGCAGTTCTTC	CASSLQGRGLNEQFF
.	.	TRBV20-1	TRBJ2-1	TGCAGCGGACAGTCATCCTACAATGAGCAGTTCTTC	CSGQSSYNEQFF
.	TRBD2	TRBV4-1	TRBJ2-1	TGCGCCAGCAGCTCCCCGAGCGGGGAAACATACAATGAGCAGTTCTTC	CASSSPSGETYNEQFF
.	.	TRBV5-6	TRBJ2-2	TGTGCCAGCAGGTCGTGGACGGGGGCTAACACCGGGGAGCTGTTTTTT	CASRSWTGANTGELFF
.	.	TRBV7-3	TRBJ2-3	TGTGCCAGCAGCTTAATGAGTGGCGGGCCCACAGATACGCAGTATTTT	CASSLMSGGPTDTQYF
.	TRBD2	TRBV10-3	TRBJ2-1	TGTGCCGTCAGTGAGCCGGGACTAGCCAATGAGCAGTTCTTC	CAVSEPGLANEQFF
.	.	TRBV7-9	TRBJ1-2	TGTGCCAGCAGCTACGGATCATCTAACTATGGCTACACCTTC	CASSYGSSNYGYTF
.	.	TRBV11-3	TRBJ1-1	TGTGCCAGCAGCTTAGGCGGAGGACCGCCGACGGCAGCTTTCTTT	CASSLGGGPPTAAFF
.	.	TRBV6-2/TRBV6-3	TRBJ2-7	TGTGCCAGCAGTTACCGGCAAGACTACTCCTACGAGCAGTACTTC	CASSYRQDYSYEQYF
.	.	TRBV5-5	TRBJ2-5	TGTGCCAGCAGGTTGGGGGCAGCCGGAAGCGGGGAGACCCAGTACTTC	CASRLGAAGSGETQYF
.	.	TRBV27	TRBJ2-7	TGTACCAGCAGTCAAGGGGGGACTCGCGAGCAGTACTTC	CTSSQGGTREQYF
.	TRBD2	TRBV29-1	TRBJ2-7	TGCAGCGTTGAACTAGCGGGCGCCGAGCAGTACTTC	CSVELAGAEQYF
.	.	TRBV18	TRBJ2-5	TGTGCCAGCTCACCTGCCCGGGATGTCGTCGAGACCCAGTACTTC	CASSPARDVVETQYF
few	.	TRBV15	TRBJ2-3	TGTGCCACCAGCAGGGGGAAGGGAAGGGATACGCAGTATTTT	CATSRGKGRDTQYF
once	TRBD1	TRBV7-9	TRBJ1-6	TGTGCCAGCGTCACAGGGGGTAATTCACCCCTCCACTTT	CASVTGGNSPLHF
.	TRBD1	TRBV6-6	TRBJ2-3	TGTGCCAGCAAACTAACAGGGGGCACAGATACGCAGTATTTT	CASKLTGGTDTQYF
few	TRBD2	TRBV7-9	TRBJ2-1	TGTGCCAGCAGCCCGGGACTATCTAGTCGTGAGCAGTTCTTC	CASSPGLSSREQFF
.	.	TRBV20-1	TRBJ2-5	TGCAGTGCCCTAGACAGGGAGGGGTACCAAGAGACCCAGTACTTC	CSALDREGYQETQYF
.	TRBD2	TRBV20-1	TRBJ2-5	TGCAGTGCTAGGCTAGCGGGACCGTCCGGGGAGACCCAGTACTTC	CSARLAGPSGETQYF
.	.	TRBV12-3/TRBV12-4	TRBJ2-5	TGTGCCAGCAGTTTCGAGGGAAAGACCCAGAACTTC	CASSFEGKTQNF